Presented here are 17 T cell receptor beta chains from one specimen sequenced in a study of T cells in Graves' hyperthyroidism and ophthalmopathy. Amplified TCR beta CDR3 regions derived from RNA transcripts. The HTBI primer set was used in a first-round RT-PCR of the TCR CDR3. Via MiXCR, TCRdb re-called the multiplex PCR reads, giving one row per CDR3 protein. Of 550,000 to 600,000 distinct CDR3 sequences in the sample, over 12% were seen once. Specimen: blood. These receptor sequences come from a woman under 30 with Graves' ophthalmopathy.

The V call is TRBV7-2, the J call TRBJ2-2, with 7 bases fitting TRBD1. This CDR3 region has 15 residues. J was trimmed by 7 bases and V by 1 base; bases with no gene match: 6. Germline values: CDR1 SGHTA, CDR2 FQGNSA. The CDR3 region has the DNA TGTGCCAGCAGCTTAGGGCACAGGGGAGTCGGGGAGCTGTTTTTT. It is translated as CASSLGHRGVGELFF.

As concerns this clonotype: Because the CDR3 is missing its conserved closing phenylalanine or tryptophan, this is likely a read error. This sequence joins TRBV13 and TRBJ2-1; D is uncertain. The germline V gene has CDR1 PRHDT and CDR2 FYEKMQ (reference sequence). CDR3 length equals 17 residues. V dropped 5 bases and J dropped 0 bases, with 17 bases sitting between them. The CDR3 DNA follows: TGTGCCAGCAGCCAAGATTCGAGCAGGAGCTCCTACAATGAGCAGTTCTCC. Protein: CASSQDSSRSSYNEQFS.

At least ten counts were recorded for this clonotype. The chain links TRBV3-1 to TRBJ1-2; D is perhaps TRBD1 (5 bases). Between the trimmed V and J ends, which lost 3 bases and 3 bases, there was a span of 17 bases. The CDR3 spans 16 residues. Germline-derived CDR1 and CDR2 are LGHDT and YNNKEL (reference sequence). Here the CDR3 DNA reads TGTGCCAGCAGCCATGGCAGGGATCGCTGGTACTATGGCTACACCTTC. Its protein is CASSHGRDRWYYGYTF. Complete variable domain (other parts from reference TRBV3-1 and TRBJ1-2): DTAVSQTPKYLVTQMGNDKSIKCEQNLGHDTMYWYKQDSKKFLKIMFSYNNKELIINETVPNRFSPKSPDKAHLNLHINSLELGDSAVYFCASSHGRDRWYYGYTFGSGTRLTVV.

This clonotype was observed many times. The chain uses TRBV2 and TRBJ1-2; no clear D gene. The germline CDR1 and CDR2 sequences are SNHLY and FYNNEI. CDR3 length: 12 residues. The V gene lost 4 bases and the J gene lost 3 bases, with 6 bases spanning the gap. CDR3 protein: CASSVGDYGYTF. In DNA, the CDR3 is TGTGCCAGCAGTGTCGGGGACTATGGCTACACCTTC.

V and J are TRBV20-1 and TRBJ1-5; 7 nucleotides align to TRBD1. V was pared by 4 bases and J by 3 bases, with 6 bases of the junction left unmatched. The germline gives CDR1 DFQATT, CDR2 SNEGSKA (reference sequence). The CDR3 covers 14 residues. The CDR3 DNA is TGCAGTGCTATTGGGACAGCGCTCAATCAGCCCCAGCATTTT. The encoded protein is CSAIGTALNQPQHF.

The sample holds many counts of this clonotype. This CDR3 reads CSARPGGWMDTQYF. The CDR3 coding sequence is TGCAGTGCTAGGCCCGGGGGCTGGATGGATACGCAGTATTTT. The V call is TRBV20-1, the J call TRBJ2-3; D may be TRBD1 or TRBD2 (6 bases each). Trimming removed 3 bases from V and 6 bases from J, with 16 bases in between. Germline V gene lookup returns CDR1 DFQATT and CDR2 SNEGSKA (reference sequence). This CDR3 has 14 residues.

At least ten counts were recorded for this clonotype. The J gene is TRBJ2-5, the V gene TRBV2; 14 bases map to TRBD2. Germline values: CDR1 SNHLY, CDR2 FYNNEI. This CDR3 region has 13 residues. V lost 6 bases to trimming and J lost 9 bases; unmatched junction nucleotides: 3. The CDR3 coding sequence is TGTGCCAGCAGCCCGACTAGCGGGGGGGCCCAGTACTTC. Its protein is CASSPTSGGAQYF.

This clonotype has at least ten counts. V is TRBV19 and J is TRBJ1-2; D is unresolved. V lost 8 bases to trimming and J lost 5 bases, with 18 bases between them. CDR3 size: 14 residues. Per germline, CDR1 LNHDA and CDR2 SQIVND (reference sequence). The CDR3 loop reads CASHFQPGGYGYTF. The CDR3 DNA reads as TGTGCCAGTCACTTCCAACCCGGTGGTTATGGCTACACCTTC.

This clonotype was seen many times. The V gene is TRBV6-2 or TRBV6-3, the J gene TRBJ2-2, with D possibly matching TRBD2 (6 bases). The CDR3 totals 14 residues. The V gene lost 7 bases and the J gene lost 5 bases, with 14 bases spanning the gap. Germline V gene data show CDR1 as MNHEY and CDR2 as SVGEGT. CDR3 coding DNA: TGTGCCAGCACCTCCGGGGGACGGACCGGGGAGCTGTTTTTT. It yields the protein CASTSGGRTGELFF.

V gene TRBV5-1 combines with J gene TRBJ2-5, with 11 bases lining up with TRBD2. The CDR3 is 17 residues long. Germline loops: CDR1 SGHRS, CDR2 YFSETQ. After removal of 2 bases from V and 1 base from J, the junction contained 7 bases not matched to a gene. The CDR3, as DNA: TGCGCCAGCAGCTTTGTCAAGCTAGCGGGAGGCCAAGAGACCCAGTACTTC. Its protein product is CASSFVKLAGGQETQYF.

This clonotype was observed at least ten times. The chain recombines TRBV30 with TRBJ2-3; 8 bases align to TRBD1. The germline V gene encodes CDR1 GTSNPN and CDR2 SVGIG (reference sequence). The ends lost 5 bases at V and 0 bases at J; junction bases unmatched: 4. The length of the CDR3 is 14 residues. CDR3 in amino acids: CAWSDRGSTDTQYF. In DNA, the CDR3 is TGTGCCTGGTCCGACAGGGGTAGCACAGATACGCAGTATTTT.

The chain links TRBV7-2 to TRBJ1-2, with D possibly matching TRBD1 (5 bases). Germline CDR1 SGHTA, CDR2 FQGNSA. The CDR3 is made up of 14 amino acids. V shed 5 bases and J shed 5 bases, with 15 bases lying between them. CDR3 protein: CASSPLEEGYGYTF. The CDR3 DNA sequence: TGTGCCAGCAGCCCCCTTGAGGAGGGGTATGGCTACACCTTC.

This clonotype came up many times. The genes are TRBV18 and TRBJ1-4, with unresolved D. This CDR3 is 13 amino acids long. The germline V and J ends were trimmed by 0 bases and 10 bases, with 9 bases remaining between them. Germline CDR1 KGHSH, CDR2 LQKENI. CDR3 DNA sequence: TGTGCCAGCTCACCACCGTCGGTGCCAAAACTGTTTTTT. Protein product: CASSPPSVPKLFF.

A few counts support this clonotype. This sequence joins TRBV7-9 and TRBJ2-1; D is ambiguous. Germline CDR1 and CDR2: SEHNR and FQNEAQ (reference sequence). This CDR3 comprises 11 residues. The V gene lost 5 bases and the J gene lost 7 bases, with 6 bases spanning the gap. In nucleotides, the CDR3 is TGTGCCAGCAGCACTTGGAATGAGCAGTTCTTC. The encoded protein is CASSTWNEQFF.

In this sample, this clonotype turned up a few times. This chain links TRBV3-1 with TRBJ2-3; 10 bases fit TRBD2. The CDR3 has 16 amino acids. From germline, CDR1 is LGHDT and CDR2 YNNKEL (reference sequence). V lost 2 bases and J lost 3; bases outside the gene matches: 5. Here the CDR3 DNA reads TGTGCCAGCAGCCAACTCTCTAGCGGGAGAACAGATACGCAGTATTTT. This gives the protein CASSQLSSGRTDTQYF.

The chain uses TRBV28 and TRBJ1-2, with D possibly being TRBD1 (5 bases). The CDR3 covers 13 residues. The germline V and J ends were trimmed by 7 bases and 7 bases, with 16 bases remaining between them. Germline V gene sequence: CDR1 MDHEN, CDR2 SYDVKM. In DNA form, the CDR3 reads TGTGCCAGCATTCCGCTAGGGGCAGGTGGCTACACCTTC. It encodes CASIPLGAGGYTF.

V is TRBV10-3 and J is TRBJ2-5, with 12 bases matching TRBD2. V shed 6 bases, J shed 3 bases, and the junction held 2 bases outside the gene matches. The CDR3 runs 14 residues. Germline loops: CDR1 ENHRY, CDR2 SYGVKD. The CDR3 reads CAIRRLAGEETQYF. CDR3 DNA sequence: TGTGCCATCAGGCGACTAGCGGGAGAAGAGACCCAGTACTTC.